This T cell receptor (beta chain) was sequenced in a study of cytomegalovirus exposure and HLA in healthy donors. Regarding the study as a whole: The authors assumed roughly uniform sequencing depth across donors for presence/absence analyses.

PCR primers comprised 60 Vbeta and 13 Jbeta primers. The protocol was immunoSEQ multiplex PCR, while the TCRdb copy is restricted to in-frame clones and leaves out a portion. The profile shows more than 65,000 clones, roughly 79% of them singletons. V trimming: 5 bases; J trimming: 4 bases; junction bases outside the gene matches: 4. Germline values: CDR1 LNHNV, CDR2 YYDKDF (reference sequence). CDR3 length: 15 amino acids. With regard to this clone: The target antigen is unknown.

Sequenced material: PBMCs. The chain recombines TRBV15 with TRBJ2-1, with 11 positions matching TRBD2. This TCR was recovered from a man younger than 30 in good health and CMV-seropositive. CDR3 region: CATSRGTSGYNEQFF. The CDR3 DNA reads TGTGCCACCAGCCGCGGGACTAGCGGTTACAATGAGCAGTTCTTC.